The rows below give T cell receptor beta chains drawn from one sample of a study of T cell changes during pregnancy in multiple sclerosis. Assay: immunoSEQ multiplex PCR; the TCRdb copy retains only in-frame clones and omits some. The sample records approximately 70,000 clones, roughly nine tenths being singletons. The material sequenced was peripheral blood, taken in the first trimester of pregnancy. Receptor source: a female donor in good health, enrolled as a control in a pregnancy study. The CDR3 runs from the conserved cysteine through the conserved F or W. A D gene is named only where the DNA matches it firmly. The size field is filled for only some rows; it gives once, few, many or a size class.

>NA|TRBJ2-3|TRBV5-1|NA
CASSLVGTRARGGPTDTQYF
TGCGCCAGCAGCTTGGTAGGAACCCGCGCCAGGGGTGGCCCCACAGATACGCAGTATTTT
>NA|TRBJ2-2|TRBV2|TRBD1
CASNTPGQITGELFF
TGTGCCAGCAATACTCCGGGACAGATCACCGGGGAGCTGTTTTTT
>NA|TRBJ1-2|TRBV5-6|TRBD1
CASSLGQGGNYGYTF
TGTGCCAGCAGCCTCGGACAGGGTGGTAACTATGGCTACACCTTC
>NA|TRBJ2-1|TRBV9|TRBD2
CASSASGSLYNEQFF
TGTGCCAGCAGCGCGAGCGGGAGCCTCTACAATGAGCAGTTCTTC
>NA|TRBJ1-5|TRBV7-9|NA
CASSLSLGNNQPQHF
TGTGCCAGCAGCCTTTCGCTCGGGAACAATCAGCCCCAGCATTTT
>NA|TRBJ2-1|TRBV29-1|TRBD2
CSVVGRAEAGEQFF
TGCAGCGTTGTTGGGAGGGCCGAAGCGGGTGAGCAGTTCTTC
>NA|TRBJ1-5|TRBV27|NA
CASTRGGSNQPQHF
TGTGCCAGCACCCGGGGAGGGTCCAATCAGCCCCAGCATTTT
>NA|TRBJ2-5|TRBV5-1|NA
CASSETGWKIQYF
TGCGCCAGCAGCGAAACAGGGTGGAAAATCCAGTACTTC
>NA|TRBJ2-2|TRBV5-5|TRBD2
CASSPRTSGGSNTGELFF
TGTGCCAGCAGCCCCAGGACTAGCGGGGGTTCGAACACCGGGGAGCTGTTTTTT
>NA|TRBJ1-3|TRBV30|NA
CAWSVRGSGNTIYF
TGTGCCTGGAGTGTACGAGGCTCTGGAAACACCATATATTTT
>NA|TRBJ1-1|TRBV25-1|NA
CASRAMRTEAFF
TGTGCCAGCAGAGCCATGCGCACTGAAGCTTTCTTT
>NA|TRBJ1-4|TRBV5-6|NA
CASSFNINEKLFF
TGTGCCAGCAGCTTTAACATTAATGAAAAACTGTTTTTT
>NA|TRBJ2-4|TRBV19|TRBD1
CASSPYRGLAKNIQYF
TGTGCCAGTAGTCCCTACAGGGGCCTAGCCAAAAACATTCAGTACTTC
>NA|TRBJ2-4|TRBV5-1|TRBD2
CASSLGLAVAKNIQYF
TGCGCCAGCAGCCTGGGACTAGCGGTAGCCAAAAACATTCAGTACTTC
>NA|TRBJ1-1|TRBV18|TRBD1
CASSRPQDREMRAFF
TGTGCCAGCTCACGACCACAGGACAGGGAGATGCGAGCTTTCTTT
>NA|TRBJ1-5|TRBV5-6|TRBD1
CASSLGTGSSGQPQHF
TGTGCCAGCAGCCTCGGGACAGGGAGCAGTGGTCAGCCCCAGCATTTT
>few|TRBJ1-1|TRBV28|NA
CASSLPPTGLTEAFF
TGTGCCAGCAGCCTCCCCCCGACAGGACTCACTGAAGCTTTCTTT
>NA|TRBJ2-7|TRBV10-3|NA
CAINGQLGYEQYF
TGTGCCATCAACGGACAGCTCGGGTACGAGCAGTACTTC
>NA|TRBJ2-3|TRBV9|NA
CASSVGGLNTDTQYF
TGTGCCAGCAGCGTAGGGGGACTGAACACAGATACGCAGTATTTT
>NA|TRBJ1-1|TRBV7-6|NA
CASSLGQGSTSEAFF
TGTGCCAGCAGCTTAGGCCAGGGATCGACCAGTGAAGCTTTCTTT
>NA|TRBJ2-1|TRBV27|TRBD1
CASSLSNRGYNEQFF
TGTGCCAGCAGTTTATCGAACAGGGGGTACAATGAGCAGTTCTTC
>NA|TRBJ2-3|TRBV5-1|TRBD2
CASSFVAGAIDTQYF
TGCGCCAGCAGCTTTGTAGCGGGAGCTATAGATACGCAGTATTTT
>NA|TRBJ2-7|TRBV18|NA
CASSMDTSYEQYF
TGTGCCAGCTCCATGGACACCTCCTACGAGCAGTACTTC
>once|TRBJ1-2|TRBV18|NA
CASSPTRDGYTF
TGTGCCAGCTCACCTACTAGGGATGGCTACACCTTC
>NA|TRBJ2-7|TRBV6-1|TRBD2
CASRTSGYEQYF
TGTGCCAGCAGGACTAGCGGATACGAGCAGTACTTC
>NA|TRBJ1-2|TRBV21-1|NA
CASIGTDFNYGYTF
TGTGCCAGCATCGGGACAGATTTTAACTATGGCTACACCTTC
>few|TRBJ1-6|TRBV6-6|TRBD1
CASSGEGTGGIHF
TGTGCCAGCAGTGGCGAAGGGACAGGAGGTATCCACTTT
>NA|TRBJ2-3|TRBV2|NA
CASRAAGLDTQYF
TGTGCCAGCAGAGCCGCGGGGCTCGATACGCAGTATTTT
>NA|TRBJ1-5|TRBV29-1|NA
CSVAYNLNQPQHF
TGCAGCGTTGCGTATAATCTTAATCAGCCCCAGCATTTT
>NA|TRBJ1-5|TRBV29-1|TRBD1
CSYRDRDQPQHF
TGCAGCTATCGGGACAGGGATCAGCCCCAGCATTTT
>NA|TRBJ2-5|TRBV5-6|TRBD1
CASSLEGTGGWETQYF
TGTGCCAGCAGCTTGGAGGGGACAGGGGGATGGGAGACCCAGTACTTC
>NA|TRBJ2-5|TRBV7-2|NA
CASSSTRLRARETQYF
TGTGCCAGCAGTTCTACTAGGTTAAGGGCGAGAGAGACCCAGTACTTC
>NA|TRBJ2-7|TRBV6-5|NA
CASRPPGLRSNEQYF
TGTGCCAGCAGACCCCCGGGACTGAGGAGTAACGAGCAGTACTTC
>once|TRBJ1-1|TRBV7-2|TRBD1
CASSLARTGRVNTEAFF
TGTGCCAGCAGCTTAGCGCGGACAGGGAGGGTGAACACTGAAGCTTTCTTT
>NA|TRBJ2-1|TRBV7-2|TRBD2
CASSLRTSGLSSYNEQFF
TGTGCCAGCAGCTTAAGAACTAGCGGTCTGAGCTCCTACAATGAGCAGTTCTTC
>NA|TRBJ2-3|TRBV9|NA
CASSADPSTDTQYF
TGTGCCAGCAGCGCAGATCCTAGCACAGATACGCAGTATTTT
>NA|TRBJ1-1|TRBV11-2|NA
CASSHTTVMNTEAFF
TGTGCCAGCAGCCATACGACAGTGATGAACACTGAAGCTTTCTTT
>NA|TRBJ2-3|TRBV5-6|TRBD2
CASSFGRGSWTDTQYF
TGTGCCAGCAGCTTCGGGCGGGGGAGCTGGACAGATACGCAGTATTTT
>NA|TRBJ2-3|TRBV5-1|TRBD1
CASSPGQGGSTDTQYF
TGCGCCAGCAGCCCGGGACAGGGGGGGAGCACAGATACGCAGTATTTT
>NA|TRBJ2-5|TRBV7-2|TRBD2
CASSLGGGGETQYF
TGTGCCAGCAGCTTAGGGGGCGGGGGAGAGACCCAGTACTTC
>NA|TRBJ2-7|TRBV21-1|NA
CASTFFRSADPTYEQYF
TGTGCCAGCACTTTTTTCCGAAGCGCCGATCCGACCTACGAGCAGTACTTC
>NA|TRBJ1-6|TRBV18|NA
CASSLRNSPLHF
TGTGCCAGCTCCCTCCGTAATTCACCCCTCCACTTT
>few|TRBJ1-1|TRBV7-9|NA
CASNSGGTEAFF
TGTGCCAGCAACTCGGGGGGCACTGAAGCTTTCTTT
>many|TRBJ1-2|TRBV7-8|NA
CASSLPNYGYTF
TGTGCCAGCAGCCTACCCAACTATGGCTACACCTTC
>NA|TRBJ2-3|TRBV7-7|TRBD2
CASSSGLAGGTDTQYF
TGTGCCAGCAGCTCGGGACTAGCGGGGGGTACAGATACGCAGTATTTT
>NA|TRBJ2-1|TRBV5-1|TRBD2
CASSPTSGNEQFF
TGCGCCAGCAGCCCCACTAGCGGCAATGAGCAGTTCTTC
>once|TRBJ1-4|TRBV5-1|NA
CASTAGKSNEKLFF
TGCGCCAGCACAGCAGGGAAGTCTAATGAAAAACTGTTTTTT